A selection of T cell receptor beta chains follows, all from one sample in a study of identical twins. TCRdb independently ran MiXCR on the 5' RACE reads; one entry per CDR3 protein. Counted here are approximately 550,000 distinct CDR3 sequences, about 20% occurring once; the ten biggest clones make up about 0.48%. These same records also appear under a second study, on yellow fever vaccine responses in identical twins.

The sequenced sample consisted of CD4+ T cells sorted from blood. All receptors come from a woman aged 18-35 years in good health. Both conserved end residues are part of each CDR3.

V	J	CDR3
TRBV20-1	TRBJ2-2	CSAREGYTGELFF
TRBV14	TRBJ2-5	CASSQFRENQETQYF
TRBV28	TRBJ2-3	CASSFPASTDTQYF
TRBV11-2	TRBJ2-5	CASSAKAGFPRETQYF
TRBV20-1	TRBJ1-2	CSATVSVDYTF
TRBV6-1	TRBJ2-2	CASSSDRVLSGELFF
TRBV6-2/TRBV6-3	TRBJ2-7	CASRKTGSSYEQYF
TRBV20-1	TRBJ2-3	CSARSPRVSTDTQYF
TRBV27	TRBJ2-4	CASSPGLKELAKNIQYF
TRBV5-1	TRBJ1-5	CASSLSGFPNQPQHF
TRBV6-1	TRBJ1-2	CASSVSLTANYGYTF
TRBV19	TRBJ1-5	CASRPNRDNQPQHF
TRBV20-1	TRBJ2-2	CSARGSTASGTGELFF
TRBV7-8	TRBJ2-3	CASSLDRVNTDTQYF
TRBV12-3/TRBV12-4	TRBJ2-3	CASTMRDPSTDTQYF
TRBV2	TRBJ2-3	CASLTGTSGRPDTQYF